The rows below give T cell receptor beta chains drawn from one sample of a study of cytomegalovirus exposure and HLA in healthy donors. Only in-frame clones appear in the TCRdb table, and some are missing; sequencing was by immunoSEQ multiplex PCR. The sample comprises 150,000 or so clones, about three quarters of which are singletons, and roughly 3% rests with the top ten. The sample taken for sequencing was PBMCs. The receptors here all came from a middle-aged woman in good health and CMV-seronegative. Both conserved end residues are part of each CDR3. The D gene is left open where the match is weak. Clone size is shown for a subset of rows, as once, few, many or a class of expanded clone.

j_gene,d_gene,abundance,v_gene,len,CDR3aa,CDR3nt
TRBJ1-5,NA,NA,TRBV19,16,CASSPYGGGSSQPQHF,TGTGCCAGTAGCCCCTATGGGGGGGGATCGAGTCAGCCCCAGCATTTT
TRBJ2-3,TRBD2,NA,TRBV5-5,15,CASSLFYGGTDTQYF,TGTGCCAGCAGCTTGTTCTACGGGGGGACAGATACGCAGTATTTT
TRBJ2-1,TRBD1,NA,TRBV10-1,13,CASSDGTGKEQFF,TGCGCCAGCAGTGACGGGACAGGGAAGGAGCAGTTCTTC
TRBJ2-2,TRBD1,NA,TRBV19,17,CASSGRTGNSLPGELFF,TGTGCCAGTAGTGGAAGGACAGGGAACTCCCTCCCCGGGGAGCTGTTTTTT
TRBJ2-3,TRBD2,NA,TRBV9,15,CASSVGRGGQDTQYF,TGTGCCAGCAGCGTAGGGCGGGGGGGGCAAGATACGCAGTATTTT
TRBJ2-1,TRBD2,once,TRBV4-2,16,CASSQDQGLGLNEQFF,TGTGCCAGCAGCCAAGATCAAGGACTAGGGCTCAATGAGCAGTTCTTC
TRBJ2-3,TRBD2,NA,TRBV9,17,CASSVAWSGGRTDTQYF,TGTGCCAGCAGCGTAGCTTGGTCGGGGGGGCGCACAGATACGCAGTATTTT
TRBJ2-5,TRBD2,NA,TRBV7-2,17,CASSPGMIAGGPETQYF,TGTGCCAGCAGCCCGGGGATGATAGCGGGGGGCCCAGAGACCCAGTACTTC
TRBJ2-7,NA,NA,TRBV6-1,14,CASSEGSSAYEQYF,TGTGCCAGCAGTGAAGGGAGTAGTGCCTACGAGCAGTACTTC
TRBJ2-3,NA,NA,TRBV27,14,CASSFSRAADTQYF,TGTGCCAGCAGTTTTTCCAGGGCCGCAGATACGCAGTATTTT
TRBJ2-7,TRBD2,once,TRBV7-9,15,CASSPLAGVKDEQYF,TGTGCCAGCAGCCCTCTAGCGGGGGTTAAGGACGAGCAGTACTTC
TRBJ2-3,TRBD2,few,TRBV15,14,CATSRVLAGDTQYF,TGTGCCACCAGCAGAGTACTAGCGGGAGATACGCAGTATTTT
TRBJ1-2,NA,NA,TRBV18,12,CASSPPQAGYTF,TGTGCCAGCTCACCCCCCCAGGCCGGCTACACCTTC
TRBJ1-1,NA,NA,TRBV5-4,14,CASSLAQTGEKAFF,TGTGCCAGCAGCTTGGCCCAGACAGGTGAAAAAGCTTTCTTT
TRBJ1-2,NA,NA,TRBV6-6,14,CASTSQGQSYGYTF,TGTGCCAGCACCTCTCAGGGGCAATCCTATGGCTACACCTTC
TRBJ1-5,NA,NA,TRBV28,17,CASSWLTRSGSNQPQHF,TGTGCCAGCAGTTGGTTGACGAGGTCCGGGAGCAATCAGCCCCAGCATTTT
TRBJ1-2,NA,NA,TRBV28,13,CASSRTDLYGYTF,TGTGCCAGCAGTCGGACAGATCTTTATGGCTACACCTTC
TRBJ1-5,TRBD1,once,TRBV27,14,CASSFAGGHQPQHF,TGTGCCAGCAGTTTTGCAGGGGGCCATCAGCCCCAGCATTTT
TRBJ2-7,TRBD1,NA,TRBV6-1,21,CASSEFLNPGARTGGFNEQYF,TGTGCCAGCAGTGAATTTTTAAACCCTGGGGCCCGGACAGGGGGCTTCAACGAGCAGTACTTC
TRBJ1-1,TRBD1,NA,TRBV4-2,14,CASSPTGDRAEAFF,TGTGCCAGCAGCCCTACAGGGGACAGGGCTGAAGCTTTCTTT
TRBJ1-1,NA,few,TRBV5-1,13,CASSRWANTEAFF,TGCGCCAGCAGCCGGTGGGCGAACACTGAAGCTTTCTTT
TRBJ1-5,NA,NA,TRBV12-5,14,CASGLGPGPQPQHF,TGTGCTAGTGGTTTGGGTCCAGGCCCTCAGCCCCAGCATTTT
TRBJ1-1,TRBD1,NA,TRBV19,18,CASSMFFGTGTGALLAFF,TGTGCCAGTAGTATGTTCTTTGGGACCGGGACAGGGGCGTTGTTGGCTTTCTTT
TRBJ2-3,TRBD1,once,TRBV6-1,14,CASSTGGWTDTQYF,TGTGCCAGCAGCACAGGGGGCTGGACAGATACGCAGTATTTT
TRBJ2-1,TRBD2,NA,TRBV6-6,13,CASRPGGGNEQFF,TGTGCCAGCAGACCGGGGGGGGGCAATGAGCAGTTCTTC